This T cell receptor (beta chain) was documented in a study of graft-versus-host responses after intestinal transplantation. Of note for this clone: The antigen is unknown. One junction end disagrees with the germline gene, perhaps due to a read error.

The CDR3 length is 17 residues. CDR1 is MNHEY and CDR2 is SMNVEV in the germline V gene (reference sequence). The table came from immunoSEQ multiplex PCR; TCRdb's copy has only in-frame clones and leaves some out. The top ten clones hold approximately 0.4% of a sample with over 80,000 clones, around 93% of them seen once. Sequenced material: unstimulated CD8+ T cells sorted from spleen or lymph node cells, taken before transplant. This TCR was recovered from a human donor who was the organ donor for an intestinal transplant. The rearrangement uses TRBV27 and TRBJ1-1; possible D gene TRBD1, 5 bases. The CDR3 DNA follows: TGTGCCAGCAGTTTAAATCTAGGGGCCCACCTTTGGGCTGAGGCTTTCTTT. Amino acids: CASSLNLGAHLWAEAFF.